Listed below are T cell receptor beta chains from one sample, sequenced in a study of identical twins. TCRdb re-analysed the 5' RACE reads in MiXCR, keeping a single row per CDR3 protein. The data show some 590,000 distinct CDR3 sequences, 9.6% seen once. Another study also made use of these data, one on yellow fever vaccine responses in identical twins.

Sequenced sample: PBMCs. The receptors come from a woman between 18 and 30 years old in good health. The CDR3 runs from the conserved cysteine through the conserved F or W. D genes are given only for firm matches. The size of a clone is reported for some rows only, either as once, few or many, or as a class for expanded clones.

TGCGCCAGCAGCCGTGTGGTCCGACAGGGGGCTAATCCGAATGAGCAGTTCTTC,CASSRVVRQGANPNEQFF,TRBV5-1,TRBJ2-1,TRBD1,many
TGTGCCAGCAGATCCGGGACACACTATGGCTACACCTTC,CASRSGTHYGYTF,TRBV28,TRBJ1-2,NA,NA
TGTGCCATCAGGGCTAGCGGGAGTAACACCGGGGAGCTGTTTTTT,CAIRASGSNTGELFF,TRBV10-3,TRBJ2-2,TRBD2,NA
TGCGCCAGCAGCCCCGGCGGGGGATGGGGAACAGATACGCAGTATTTT,CASSPGGGWGTDTQYF,TRBV4-1,TRBJ2-3,TRBD2,few
TGTGCCATCAGTGAGTCGGCTAGCAGGGACAATGAGCAGTTCTTC,CAISESASRDNEQFF,TRBV10-3,TRBJ2-1,NA,few
TGTGCCAGCAGTTTAACCGGGACAAGTTCATTAGGGAGTTATGGCTACACCTTC,CASSLTGTSSLGSYGYTF,TRBV6-5,TRBJ1-2,NA,many
TGTGCCAGCAGTTTTCGGGGGACCACCGGGGAGCTGTTTTTT,CASSFRGTTGELFF,TRBV6-2/TRBV6-3,TRBJ2-2,NA,few
TGTGCCAGCGTCCCCCGAAGCTCCTACGAGCAGTACTTC,CASVPRSSYEQYF,TRBV7-9,TRBJ2-7,NA,NA
TGTGCCAGCAGCGGAGTCACGGGGACTAGCGGGAGGGGTAATGAGCAGTTCTTC,CASSGVTGTSGRGNEQFF,TRBV6-1,TRBJ2-1,TRBD2,few
TGTGCCTGGGGACAGGGAACCGGGGAGCTGTTTTTT,CAWGQGTGELFF,TRBV30,TRBJ2-2,TRBD1,few
TGTGCCATCAGTCTAGACAGGGGCTACAACAATGAGCAGTTCTTC,CAISLDRGYNNEQFF,TRBV10-3,TRBJ2-1,TRBD1,many
TGTGCCAGCAGCCCCGTGGTGGGGATCCTCAACTACGAGCAGTACTTC,CASSPVVGILNYEQYF,TRBV7-2,TRBJ2-7,NA,few
TGCGCCAGCAGCAAAACGACAGGGTCCCCTGAAGCTTTCTTT,CASSKTTGSPEAFF,TRBV5-1,TRBJ1-1,TRBD1,many
TGTGCCAGCAGTTTAGCCGAGAGGGCAGATACGCAGTATTTT,CASSLAERADTQYF,TRBV28,TRBJ2-3,NA,many
TGCGCCAGCAGCCAAGCGACAAGGGGGAGGGCCGGTAATGAGCAGTTCTTC,CASSQATRGRAGNEQFF,TRBV4-3,TRBJ2-1,NA,many
TGTGCCAGCAGTTTATTGGCGATGAGCGGGGACCAGTTCTTC,CASSLLAMSGDQFF,TRBV12-3/TRBV12-4,TRBJ2-1,TRBD2,few
TGTGCCAGCAGCCAAGCCCAGAGGGGCACAGATACGCAGTATTTT,CASSQAQRGTDTQYF,TRBV3-1,TRBJ2-3,NA,NA
TGCGCCAGCAGTCCCACCGAGACAGGGGGCACCAAAAACATTCAGTACTTC,CASSPTETGGTKNIQYF,TRBV10-2,TRBJ2-4,TRBD1,NA
TGTGCCAGCAGTATCGGGACTAGCGTCTACAATGAGCAGTTCTTC,CASSIGTSVYNEQFF,TRBV12-3/TRBV12-4,TRBJ2-1,TRBD2,many
TGCAGTGCTAGAGATCAGGGTCTCCGCAGCCTAGCCAAAAACATTCAGTACTTC,CSARDQGLRSLAKNIQYF,TRBV20-1,TRBJ2-4,NA,many
TGTGCCAGCAGTGACGCGGCAGTATACTCCTACGAGCAGTACTTC,CASSDAAVYSYEQYF,TRBV6-4,TRBJ2-7,NA,NA
TGTGCCAGCAGTCGGGGACTACTACTGGGCACTAGCACAGATACGCAGTATTTT,CASSRGLLLGTSTDTQYF,TRBV12-3/TRBV12-4,TRBJ2-3,TRBD2,few
TGTGCCAGCAGTTATCAGAACAGAGCTGAAGCTTTCTTT,CASSYQNRAEAFF,TRBV6-2/TRBV6-3,TRBJ1-1,NA,many
TGCGCCAGCAGTTGGGACAGCTACAATGAGCAGTTCTTC,CASSWDSYNEQFF,TRBV5-1,TRBJ2-1,TRBD1,many